The clone carrying this TCR beta chain was observed a handful of times. The record originates from a study of identical twins. The CDR3 length is 18 residues. Germline V gene data show CDR1 as SGHAT and CDR2 as FQDESV (reference sequence). V trimming: 1 base; J trimming: 5 bases; junction bases outside the gene matches: 13. MiXCR was run by TCRdb on the 5' RACE reads, yielding one entry per CDR3 protein. The sample carries hundreds of thousands of distinct CDR3 sequences, approximately 8% recorded once. These data are also associated with another study on yellow fever vaccine responses in identical twins.

The sample comprised memory (CD45RO+) T cells sorted from blood. The gene calls are TRBV11-1 and TRBJ2-2; 7 bases are shared with TRBD2. The source of this sequence is a woman aged 18-29 years in good health. The CDR3 DNA sequence: TGTGCCAGCAGCTTAGGACTAGCACGGAGCCGGTTGACCGGGGAGCTGTTTTTT. It is translated as CASSLGLARSRLTGELFF.